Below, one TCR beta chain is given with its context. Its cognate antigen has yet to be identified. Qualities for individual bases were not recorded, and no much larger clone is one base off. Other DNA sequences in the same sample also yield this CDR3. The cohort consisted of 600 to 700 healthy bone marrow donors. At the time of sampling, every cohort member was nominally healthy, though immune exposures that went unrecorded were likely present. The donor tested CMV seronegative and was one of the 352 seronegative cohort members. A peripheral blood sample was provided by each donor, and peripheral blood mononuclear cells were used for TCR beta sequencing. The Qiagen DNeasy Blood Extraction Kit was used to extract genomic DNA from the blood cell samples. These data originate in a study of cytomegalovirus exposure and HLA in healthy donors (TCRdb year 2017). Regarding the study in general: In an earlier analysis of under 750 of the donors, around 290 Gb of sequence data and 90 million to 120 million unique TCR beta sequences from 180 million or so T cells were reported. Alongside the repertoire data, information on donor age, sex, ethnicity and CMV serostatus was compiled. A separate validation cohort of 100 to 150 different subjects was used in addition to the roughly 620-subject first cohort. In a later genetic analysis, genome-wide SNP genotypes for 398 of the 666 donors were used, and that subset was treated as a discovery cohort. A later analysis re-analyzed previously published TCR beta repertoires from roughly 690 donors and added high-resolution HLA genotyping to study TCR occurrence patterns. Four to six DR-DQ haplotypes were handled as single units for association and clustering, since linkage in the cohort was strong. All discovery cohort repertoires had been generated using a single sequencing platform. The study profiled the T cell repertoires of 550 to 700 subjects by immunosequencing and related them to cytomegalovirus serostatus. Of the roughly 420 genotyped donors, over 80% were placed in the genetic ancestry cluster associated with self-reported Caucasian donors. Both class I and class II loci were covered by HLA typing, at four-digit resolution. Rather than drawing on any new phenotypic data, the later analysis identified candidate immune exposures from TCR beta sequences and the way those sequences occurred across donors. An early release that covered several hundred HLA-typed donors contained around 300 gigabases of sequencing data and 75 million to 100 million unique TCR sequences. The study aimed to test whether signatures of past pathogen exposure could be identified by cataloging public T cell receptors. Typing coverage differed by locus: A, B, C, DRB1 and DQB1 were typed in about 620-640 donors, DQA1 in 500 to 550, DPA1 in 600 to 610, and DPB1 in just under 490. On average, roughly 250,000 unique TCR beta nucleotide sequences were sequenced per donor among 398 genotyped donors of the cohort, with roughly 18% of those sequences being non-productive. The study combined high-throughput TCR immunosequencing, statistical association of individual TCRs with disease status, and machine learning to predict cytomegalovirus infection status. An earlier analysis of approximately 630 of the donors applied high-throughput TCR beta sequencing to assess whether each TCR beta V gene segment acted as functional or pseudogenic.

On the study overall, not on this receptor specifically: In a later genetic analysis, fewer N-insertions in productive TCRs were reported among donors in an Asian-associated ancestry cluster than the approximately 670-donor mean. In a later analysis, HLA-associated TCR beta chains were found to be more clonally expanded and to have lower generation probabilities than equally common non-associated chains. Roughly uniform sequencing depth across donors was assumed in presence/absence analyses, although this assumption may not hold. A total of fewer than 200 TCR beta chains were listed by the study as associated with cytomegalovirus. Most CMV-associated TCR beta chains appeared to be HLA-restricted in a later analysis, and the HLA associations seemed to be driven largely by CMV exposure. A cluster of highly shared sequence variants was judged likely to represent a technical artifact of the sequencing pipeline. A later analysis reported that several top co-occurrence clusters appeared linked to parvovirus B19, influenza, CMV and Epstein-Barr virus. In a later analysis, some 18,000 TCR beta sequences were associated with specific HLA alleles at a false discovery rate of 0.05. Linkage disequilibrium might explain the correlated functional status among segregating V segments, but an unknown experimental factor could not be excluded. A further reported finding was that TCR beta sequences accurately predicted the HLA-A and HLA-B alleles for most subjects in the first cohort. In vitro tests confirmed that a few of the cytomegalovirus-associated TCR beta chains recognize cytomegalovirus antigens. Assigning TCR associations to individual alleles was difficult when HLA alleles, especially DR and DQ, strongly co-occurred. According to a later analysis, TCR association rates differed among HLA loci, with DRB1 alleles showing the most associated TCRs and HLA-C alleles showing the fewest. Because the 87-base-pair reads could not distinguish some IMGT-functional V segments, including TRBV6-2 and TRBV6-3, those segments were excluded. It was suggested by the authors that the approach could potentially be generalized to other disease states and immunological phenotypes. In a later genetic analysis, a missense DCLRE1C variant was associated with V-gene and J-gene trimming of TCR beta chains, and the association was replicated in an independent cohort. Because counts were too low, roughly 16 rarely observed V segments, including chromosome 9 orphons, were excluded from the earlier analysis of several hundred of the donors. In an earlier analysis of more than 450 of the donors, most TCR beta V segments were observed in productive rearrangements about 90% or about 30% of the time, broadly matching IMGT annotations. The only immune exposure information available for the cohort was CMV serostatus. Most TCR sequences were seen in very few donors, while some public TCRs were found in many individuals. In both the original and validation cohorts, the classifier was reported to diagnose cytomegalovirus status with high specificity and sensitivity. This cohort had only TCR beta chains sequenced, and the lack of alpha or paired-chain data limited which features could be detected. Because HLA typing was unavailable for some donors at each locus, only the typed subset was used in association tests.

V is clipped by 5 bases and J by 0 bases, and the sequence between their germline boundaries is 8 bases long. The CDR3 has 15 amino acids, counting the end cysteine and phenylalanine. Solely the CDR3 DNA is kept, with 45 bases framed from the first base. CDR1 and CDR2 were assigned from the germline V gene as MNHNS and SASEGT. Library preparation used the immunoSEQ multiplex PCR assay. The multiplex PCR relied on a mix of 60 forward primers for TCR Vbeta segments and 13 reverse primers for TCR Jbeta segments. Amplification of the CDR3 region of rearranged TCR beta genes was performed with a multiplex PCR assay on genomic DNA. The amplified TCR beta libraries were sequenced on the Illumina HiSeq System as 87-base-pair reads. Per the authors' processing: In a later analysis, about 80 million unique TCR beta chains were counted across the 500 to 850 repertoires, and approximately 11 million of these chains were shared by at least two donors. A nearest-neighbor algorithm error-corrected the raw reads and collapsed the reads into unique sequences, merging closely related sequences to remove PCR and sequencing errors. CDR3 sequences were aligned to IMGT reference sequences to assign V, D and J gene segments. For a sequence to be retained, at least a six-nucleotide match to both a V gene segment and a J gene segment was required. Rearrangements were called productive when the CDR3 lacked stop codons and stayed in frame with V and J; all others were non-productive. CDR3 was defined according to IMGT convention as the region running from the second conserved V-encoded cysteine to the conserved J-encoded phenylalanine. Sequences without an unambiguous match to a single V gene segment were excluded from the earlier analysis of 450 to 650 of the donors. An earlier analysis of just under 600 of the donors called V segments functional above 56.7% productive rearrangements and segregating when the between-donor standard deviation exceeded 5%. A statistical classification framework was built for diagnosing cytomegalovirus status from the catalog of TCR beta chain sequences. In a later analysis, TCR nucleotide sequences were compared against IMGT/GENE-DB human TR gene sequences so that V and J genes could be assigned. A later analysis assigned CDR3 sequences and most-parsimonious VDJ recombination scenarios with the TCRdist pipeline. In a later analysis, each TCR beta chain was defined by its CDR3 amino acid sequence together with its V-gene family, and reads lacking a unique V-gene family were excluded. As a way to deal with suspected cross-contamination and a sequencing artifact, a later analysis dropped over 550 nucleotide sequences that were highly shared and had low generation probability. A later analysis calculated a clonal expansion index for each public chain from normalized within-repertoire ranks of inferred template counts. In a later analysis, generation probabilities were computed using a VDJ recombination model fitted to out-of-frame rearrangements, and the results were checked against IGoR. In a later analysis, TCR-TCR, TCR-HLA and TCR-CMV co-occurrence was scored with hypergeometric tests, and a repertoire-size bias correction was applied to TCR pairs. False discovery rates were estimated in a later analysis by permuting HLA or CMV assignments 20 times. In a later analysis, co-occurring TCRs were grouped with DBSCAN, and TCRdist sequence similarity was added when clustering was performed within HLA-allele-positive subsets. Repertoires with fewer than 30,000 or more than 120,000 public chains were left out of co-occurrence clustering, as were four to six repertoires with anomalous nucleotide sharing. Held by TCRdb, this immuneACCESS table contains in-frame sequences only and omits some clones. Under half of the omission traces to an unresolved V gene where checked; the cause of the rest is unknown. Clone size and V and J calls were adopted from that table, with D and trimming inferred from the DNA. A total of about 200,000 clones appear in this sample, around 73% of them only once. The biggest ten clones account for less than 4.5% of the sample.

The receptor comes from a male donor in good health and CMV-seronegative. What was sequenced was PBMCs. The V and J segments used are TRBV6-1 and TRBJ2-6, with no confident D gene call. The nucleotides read TGTGCCAGCAGTTTATCCTACTCTGGGGCCAACGTCCTGACTTTC. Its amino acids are CASSLSYSGANVLTF.